The sequence of this T cell receptor beta chain was determined in a study of shared clonotypes between healthy human individuals. Genomic DNA from each subset was divided evenly over several immunoSEQ plates. Method: immunoSEQ multiplex PCR; TCRdb's copy keeps in-frame clones and lacks some. The sample lists roughly 1.4 million clones; just under 99% were seen once. The sequence was collected from a man aged 25-40 years in good health. Source material: naive CD4+ T cells sorted from blood. Subset denoted: CD45RA+ positively selected.

In DNA form, the CDR3 reads TGTGCCAGCTCACCAAGCCGTGATGGGGTGTACAATGAGCAGTTCTTC. Encoded protein: CASSPSRDGVYNEQFF. The rearrangement uses TRBV18 and TRBJ2-1, with D uncertain. This CDR3 spans 16 amino acids. V was pared by 2 bases and J by 4 bases, with 15 bases between. Germline V CDR1 and CDR2: KGHSH, LQKENI.